This T cell receptor beta chain was found in a study of blood T cell repertoires in COVID-19. Background on the study: There were acute and convalescent COVID-19 samples, and they came from the United States, Italy and Spain. PBMCs, B-cell-depleted T cells, or T cells provided the cDNA or gDNA that made up the material.

V lost 4 bases to trimming and J lost 4 bases, with 16 bases between them. CDR1 and CDR2 (germline): KGHSH, LQKENI. CDR3 length equals 15 residues. Original data processing: Nucleated cell number was recorded as an estimate derived from reference gene primer amplification. Libraries were prepared by immunoSEQ multiplex PCR; TCRdb keeps only in-frame clonotypes and omits some of them. V, J and clone size are taken as reported in that table, and D and trimming were inferred from the DNA itself. The sample consists of about 74,000 clones, roughly 74% of them appearing once. The J gene is TRBJ2-5, the V gene TRBV18; tentatively, D is TRBD1 (7 bases). The specimen sequenced was peripheral blood. The sequence came from a human donor in a cohort sampled during active COVID-19. The CDR3, as DNA: TGTGCCAGCTCACGAACCTACAGGGGAGGAGAGACCCAGTACTTC. Protein: CASSRTYRGGETQYF.